The rows below give T cell receptor beta chains drawn from one sample of a study of control samples from healthy donors and cancer patients. Clones were read by immunoSEQ multiplex PCR, and TCRdb kept only the in-frame ones, dropping some. This sample has some 150,000 clones, with about nine tenths found just once. The sample consisted of blood. The receptors come from a young man in good health. CDR3s include the opening cysteine and the closing phenylalanine or tryptophan.

CDR3aa | j_gene | v_gene
CASSYGGVRADTQYF | TRBJ2-3 | TRBV6-5
CASTLPSGYTF | TRBJ1-2 | TRBV12-3/TRBV12-4
CASSQVGEGAHEKLFF | TRBJ1-4 | TRBV3-1/TRBV3-2
CASSSGLAGSQFF | TRBJ2-1 | TRBV7-2
CASSLRGESSYEQYF | TRBJ2-7 | TRBV7-8
CASSLGTAYEQYF | TRBJ2-7 | TRBV7-2
CSGRRGVKLDTQYF | TRBJ2-3 | TRBV29-1
CATSRAGDTDTQYF | TRBJ2-3 | TRBV15
CASSVGMVTDTQYF | TRBJ2-3 | TRBV27
CASSFVGDGEQYF | TRBJ2-7 | TRBV11-2
CASSSGLNYGYTF | TRBJ1-2 | TRBV6-4
CASSFGGRKAGELFF | TRBJ2-2 | TRBV7-3
CASSLDGKYGYTF | TRBJ1-2 | TRBV7-2
CASSLVSRGAGTYEQYF | TRBJ2-7 | TRBV5-6
CASSGGGQGTPEAFF | TRBJ1-1 | TRBV9
CASSPYGTGDLTGELFF | TRBJ2-2 | TRBV18
CASRDEQGVNQPQHF | TRBJ1-5 | TRBV2
CASSYSTGGGYTF | TRBJ1-2 | TRBV6-5
CASSLVRGGNEQFF | TRBJ2-1 | TRBV11-2
CASSPPERYEQYF | TRBJ2-7 | TRBV18
CAWTWGGRANEQYF | TRBJ2-7 | TRBV30
CASSEGIEFTNEQFF | TRBJ2-1 | TRBV10-2
CSVSLTGIGYEQYF | TRBJ2-7 | TRBV29-1
CASSVGYGYTF | TRBJ1-2 | TRBV25-1
CASSLRVTGGGSSYEQYF | TRBJ2-7 | TRBV27
CASSSTGGRNSPLHF | TRBJ1-6 | TRBV7-3
CASSKPRDTQYYF | TRBJ2-7 | TRBV5-4
CASKTRDTDEQYF | TRBJ2-7 | TRBV19
CASSVAKGSGTGELFF | TRBJ2-2 | TRBV9
CASTPTASSYNEQFF | TRBJ2-1 | TRBV19
CASSTSGTVSYEQYF | TRBJ2-7 | TRBV4-1
CASSQRRGHEQFF | TRBJ2-1 | TRBV12-3/TRBV12-4
CATSPGYNEQFF | TRBJ2-1 | TRBV24-1
CASSQGTRYEQYF | TRBJ2-7 | TRBV14
CASSMGGGETQYF | TRBJ2-5 | TRBV7-7
CASSWDHYNEQFF | TRBJ2-1 | TRBV27
CASIGSYTEAFF | TRBJ1-1 | TRBV11-2
CASSSSPDSSYEQYF | TRBJ2-7 | TRBV6-5
CASRGGGLYNEQFF | TRBJ2-1 | TRBV25-1
CASSGPDRAYGELFF | TRBJ2-2 | TRBV9
CASSPGRDTEAFF | TRBJ1-1 | TRBV27
CASSLAGTSGSTDTQYF | TRBJ2-3 | TRBV7-2
CASSLGGTPLHF | TRBJ1-6 | TRBV5-4
CASSLVPREKAFF | TRBJ1-1 | TRBV12-3/TRBV12-4
CASSPTTVGYGYTF | TRBJ1-2 | TRBV6-2/TRBV6-3
CASSETGAYEQYF | TRBJ2-7 | TRBV3-1/TRBV3-2
CASGFHGAGADEQFF | TRBJ2-1 | TRBV12-5
CASSVGGTGAYGYTF | TRBJ1-2 | TRBV9
CASSVDQRTNTGELFF | TRBJ2-2 | TRBV9
CAKDRGRETQYF | TRBJ2-5 | TRBV2
CATSDPGQGGNEQFF | TRBJ2-1 | TRBV24-1
CASLEARDTEAFF | TRBJ1-1 | TRBV6-5
CASSKGGCCQPQHF | TRBJ1-5 | TRBV21-1